This entry describes one T cell receptor (beta chain). Its antigen remains unidentified. This clone may be a read error of a much larger clone one base away. This record comes from a study of blood T cells in healthy people across ages. The V segment lost 3 bases and the J segment 11 bases; nucleotides outside the gene matches: 15. This CDR3 has 16 residues. Germline V gene data show CDR1 as SGDLS and CDR2 as YYNGEE. Primed by a sample-barcoded 5' primer and a J-beta primer mix, a second PCR proceeded for about 6 to 11 cycles. A tag from a template-switch adaptor with 12 random nucleotides marked each cDNA molecule. MiXCR, run by TCRdb on the 5' RACE reads, gives a single entry per CDR3 protein. The table includes more than 650,000 distinct CDR3 sequences, about 48% detected once. General study points: Because donor CMV status was unknown, expanded clonotype changes were possibly confounded.

The sequenced sample consisted of blood. The chain joins TRBV9 to TRBJ2-5; TRBD2 agrees at 11 bases. The receptor comes from an elderly man in good health. The CDR3: CASSGILAGGNNEQYF. The CDR3 DNA reads as TGTGCCAGCAGCGGGATCCTAGCGGGAGGAAACAATGAGCAGTACTTC.